This T cell receptor (beta chain) was sequenced during a study of control samples from healthy donors and cancer patients. Assay: immunoSEQ multiplex PCR; the TCRdb copy retains only in-frame clones and omits some. The sample yields fewer than 200,000 clones, 80% to 90% seen once. Germline-derived CDR1 and CDR2 are SGHAT and FQNNGV. The V end was cut by 2 bases, the J end by 1 base, with 15 bases between. The CDR3 sequence is 16 residues long. The sample comprised blood. The receptor comes from a man aged 30 to 45 in good health. J is TRBJ2-7 and V is TRBV11-2, with a possible D match to TRBD2 (5 bases). CDR3 sequence: CASSLLSSSVSYEQYF. CDR3 nucleotides: TGTGCCAGCAGCTTATTGAGTAGTAGCGTTTCCTACGAGCAGTACTTC. The full variable domain, rest sourced from reference TRBV11-2 and TRBJ2-7, is EAGVAQSPRYKIIEKRQSVAFWCNPISGHATLYWYQQILGQGPKLLIQFQNNGVVDDSQLPKDRFSAERLKGVDSTLKIQPAKLEDSAVYLCASSLLSSSVSYEQYFGPGTRLTVT.